This is a list of T cell receptor beta chains from one sample in a study of glioma-infiltrating T cells. TCRdb fed the multiplex PCR reads into MiXCR, producing one record per CDR3 protein. The sample contains fewer than 3,500 distinct CDR3 sequences, around a third of which appear only once. Sequencing was performed on glioma tissue, nonneoplastic brain tissue, or PBMCs (not recorded which). These receptors came from a human donor with low-grade glioma or glioblastoma, undergoing nonglioma brain surgery, or in good health (not recorded which). Each CDR3 is given with its conserved first and last residue. The D gene is left open where the match is weak. Some rows have no size entry. The others give once, few or many, or a class for an expanded clone.

J: TRBJ2-1; size: medium-sized; V: TRBV2; D: TRBD1; CDR3: CASSEAQGTGVLNEQFF; DNA: TGTGCCAGCAGTGAAGCGCAGGGGACAGGGGTCCTCAATGAGCAGTTCTTC
J: TRBJ1-2; size: .; V: TRBV3-1; D: .; CDR3: CALRKDWFGYTF; DNA: TGTGCCCTCAGAAAAGATTGGTTCGGCTACACCTTC
J: TRBJ2-5; size: medium-sized; V: TRBV7-9; D: .; CDR3: CASSLDYRAQETQYF; DNA: TGTGCCAGCAGCTTAGACTACAGGGCCCAAGAGACCCAGTACTTC
J: TRBJ2-5; size: many; V: TRBV2; D: .; CDR3: CASSAPWGRQETQYF; DNA: TGTGCCAGCAGTGCCCCGTGGGGCCGACAAGAGACCCAGTACTTC
J: TRBJ1-1; size: many; V: TRBV7-9; D: .; CDR3: CASSLVAEAFF; DNA: TGTGCCAGCAGCTTAGTTGCTGAAGCTTTCTTT
J: TRBJ2-3; size: .; V: TRBV18; D: .; CDR3: CASSPFTGSTDTQSF; DNA: TGTGCCAGCTCACCTTTTACTGGTAGCACAGATACGCAGTCTTTT
J: TRBJ1-2; size: medium-sized; V: TRBV2; D: .; CDR3: CASTGAFLRSGMGYTF; DNA: TGTGCCAGCACCGGGGCCTTTCTCCGGTCGGGCATGGGCTACACCTTC
J: TRBJ2-1; size: medium-sized; V: TRBV7-6; D: .; CDR3: CASSLNILGNEQFF; DNA: TGTGCCAGCAGCTTAAACATTTTGGGGAATGAGCAGTTCTTC
J: TRBJ1-2; size: .; V: TRBV3-1; D: TRBD1; CDR3: CASSPRTGTGTNHGCTF; DNA: TGTGCCAGCAGCCCTCGGACCGGGACAGGGACGAACCATGGCTGCACCTTC
J: TRBJ2-1; size: many; V: TRBV7-9; D: TRBD2; CDR3: CASSLAGLAGYYNEQFF; DNA: TGTGCCAGCAGCTTAGCTGGGCTAGCGGGGTACTACAATGAGCAGTTCTTC
J: TRBJ1-2; size: medium-sized; V: TRBV20-1; D: .; CDR3: CSARAGGWDYGYTF; DNA: TGCAGTGCTAGAGCCGGGGGATGGGACTATGGCTACACCTTC
J: TRBJ2-3; size: once; V: TRBV28; D: .; CDR3: CARKTIEGGTDTQYF; DNA: TGTGCCAGAAAGACGATAGAGGGGGGCACAGATACGCAGTATTTT
J: TRBJ1-2; size: many; V: TRBV7-9; D: TRBD1; CDR3: CASSSGTGLHGYTF; DNA: TGTGCCAGCAGCTCCGGGACAGGGTTACATGGCTACACCTTC
J: TRBJ1-2; size: medium-sized; V: TRBV4-3; D: .; CDR3: CASSQDRPGALGYTF; DNA: TGCGCCAGCAGCCAAGATCGTCCGGGGGCGCTTGGCTACACCTTC
J: TRBJ2-1; size: medium-sized; V: TRBV25-1; D: .; CDR3: CASSEFGGIYNEQFF; DNA: TGTGCCAGCAGTGAATTCGGGGGAATTTACAATGAGCAGTTCTTC
J: TRBJ1-1; size: .; V: TRBV12-3/TRBV12-4; D: TRBD1; CDR3: CASSLDRWNTKAFF; DNA: TGCGCCAGCAGTTTGGACAGGTGGAACACTAAAGCTTTCTTT
J: TRBJ2-7; size: .; V: TRBV19; D: .; CDR3: CVSSMWLNYEQYF; DNA: TGTGTTAGTAGTATGTGGCTGAACTACGAGCAGTACTTC
J: TRBJ2-1; size: .; V: TRBV29-1; D: .; CDR3: CSVSLGLSYEQFF; DNA: TGCAGCGTTTCCCTAGGACTCTCCTATGAGCAGTTCTTC
J: TRBJ1-3; size: many; V: TRBV29-1; D: .; CDR3: CSVVGVPGNTIYF; DNA: TGCAGCGTTGTGGGGGTCCCTGGAAACACCATATATTTT
J: TRBJ2-5; size: .; V: TRBV6-5; D: .; CDR3: CASSSPFQHETQYF; DNA: TGTGCCAGCAGTTCCCCTTTCCAACACGAGACCCAGTACTTC
J: TRBJ2-7; size: few; V: TRBV6-2/TRBV6-3; D: .; CDR3: CASTPVGANYEQYF; DNA: TGTGCCAGCACCCCCGTCGGGGCAAACTACGAGCAGTACTTC
J: TRBJ1-2; size: .; V: TRBV20-1; D: TRBD1; CDR3: CSAPGQGGGYTF; DNA: TGCAGTGCACCGGGACAGGGGGGGGGCTACACCTTC
J: TRBJ2-3; size: .; V: TRBV12-3/TRBV12-4; D: .; CDR3: CASRGGADTQYF; DNA: TGTGCCAGCAGGGGGGGCGCAGATACGCAGTATTTT
J: TRBJ2-1; size: .; V: TRBV3-1; D: .; CDR3: CARSQDYAPRGGPEQFF; DNA: TGTGCCCGCAGCCAAGATTATGCGCCTAGGGGGGGCCCTGAGCAGTTCTTC
J: TRBJ2-7; size: large; V: TRBV20-1; D: .; CDR3: CSARSSQGSYEQYF; DNA: TGCAGTGCTAGAAGCTCACAGGGTTCCTACGAGCAGTACTTC
J: TRBJ1-5; size: once; V: TRBV20-1; D: .; CDR3: CSDIDLRGGNQPKHF; DNA: TGCAGTGATATAGATCTACGGGGGGGCAATCAGCCCAAGCATTTT
J: TRBJ1-1; size: medium-sized; V: TRBV20-1; D: .; CDR3: CSARGGGRLNTEAFF; DNA: TGCAGTGCTAGAGGGGGGGGCCGCCTGAACACTGAAGCTTTCTTT
J: TRBJ2-7; size: .; V: TRBV3-1; D: .; CDR3: CASIQLLGEQYF; DNA: TGTGCCAGCATCCAACTTTTGGGCGAGCAGTACTTC
J: TRBJ2-1; size: many; V: TRBV7-6; D: .; CDR3: CASSLGNEQFF; DNA: TGTGCCAGCAGCTTGGGGAATGAGCAGTTCTTC
J: TRBJ2-3; size: many; V: TRBV19; D: .; CDR3: CASSLDRFTDTQYF; DNA: TGTGCCAGTAGTCTTGACAGATTCACAGATACGCAGTATTTT
J: TRBJ2-7; size: .; V: TRBV6-5; D: TRBD1; CDR3: CASSRIGGSYEQCF; DNA: TGTGCAAGCAGTAGAATAGGGGGCTCCTACGAGCAGTGCTTC
J: TRBJ1-1; size: medium-sized; V: TRBV29-1; D: .; CDR3: CSVNRYENTEAFF; DNA: TGCAGCGTTAACCGGTACGAGAACACTGAAGCTTTCTTT
J: TRBJ1-2; size: .; V: TRBV29-1; D: .; CDR3: CSAEDPRGLNYGYTF; DNA: TGCAGCGCTGAAGATCCGAGAGGTTTGAACTATGGCTACACCTTC
J: TRBJ1-3; size: few; V: TRBV30; D: TRBD1; CDR3: CAWSTGGAGNTIYF; DNA: TGTGCCTGGAGTACAGGGGGCGCTGGAAACACCATATATTTT
J: TRBJ2-5; size: many; V: TRBV3-1; D: .; CDR3: CASSQEGMSLQETQYF; DNA: TGTGCCAGCAGCCAAGAGGGTATGTCCCTCCAAGAGACCCAGTACTTC
J: TRBJ2-1; size: .; V: TRBV7-9; D: TRBD2; CDR3: CASSFVREGDQFF; DNA: TGTGCCAGCAGTTTCGTGCGGGAGGGTGATCAGTTCTTC
J: TRBJ1-2; size: .; V: TRBV7-9; D: .; CDR3: CASILESTNYRYTF; DNA: TGTGCCAGCATCTTAGAGTCCACTAACTATCGCTACACCTTC
J: TRBJ2-4; size: many; V: TRBV4-2; D: .; CDR3: CASSPTEGGVNIQYF; DNA: TGTGCCAGCAGCCCAACTGAAGGGGGGGTAAACATTCAGTACTTC
J: TRBJ2-7; size: .; V: TRBV7-9; D: .; CDR3: CASSPREKLYGKYF; DNA: TGTGCCAGCAGCCCTAGAGAGAAACTCTACGGGAAGTACTTC
J: TRBJ1-1; size: many; V: TRBV29-1; D: TRBD1; CDR3: CSVDGGGGEEFPFF; DNA: TGCAGCGTTGACGGGGGAGGGGGCGAAGAGTTCCCCTTCTTT